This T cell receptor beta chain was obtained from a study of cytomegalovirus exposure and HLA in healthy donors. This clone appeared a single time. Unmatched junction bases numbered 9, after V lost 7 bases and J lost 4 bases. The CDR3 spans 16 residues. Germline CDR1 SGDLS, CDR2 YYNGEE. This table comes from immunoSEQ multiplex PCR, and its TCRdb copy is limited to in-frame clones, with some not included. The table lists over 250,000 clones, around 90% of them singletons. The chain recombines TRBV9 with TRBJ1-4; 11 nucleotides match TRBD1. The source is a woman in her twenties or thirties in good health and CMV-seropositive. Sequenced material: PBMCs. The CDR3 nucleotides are TGTGCCAGCTGCGAGGGACAGGGGGTAGGTAATGAAAAACTGTTTTTT. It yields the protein CASCEGQGVGNEKLFF.